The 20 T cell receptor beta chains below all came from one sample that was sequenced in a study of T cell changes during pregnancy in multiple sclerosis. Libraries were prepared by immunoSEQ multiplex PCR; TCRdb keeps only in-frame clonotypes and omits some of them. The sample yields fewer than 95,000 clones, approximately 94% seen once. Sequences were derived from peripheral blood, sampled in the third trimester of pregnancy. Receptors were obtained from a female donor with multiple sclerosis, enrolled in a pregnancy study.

DNA for the CDR3: TGTGCCAGCAGCTTGACTCACTCTGGGGCCAACGTCCTGACTTTC. Encoded protein: CASSLTHSGANVLTF. V and J are TRBV5-4 and TRBJ2-6; D remains unclear. The V end lost 1 base, the J end lost 0 bases, and 5 bases lay between the germline ends. The CDR3 is made up of 15 amino acids. Germline-derived CDR1 and CDR2 are SGHNT and YYREEE (reference sequence).

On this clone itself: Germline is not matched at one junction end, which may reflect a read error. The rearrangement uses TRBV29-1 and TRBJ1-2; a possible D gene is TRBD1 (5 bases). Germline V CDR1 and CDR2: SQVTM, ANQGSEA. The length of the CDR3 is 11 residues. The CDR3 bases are TGCAGCGTAGATAACCTAGGGGCATCACACTTC. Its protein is CSVDNLGASHF.

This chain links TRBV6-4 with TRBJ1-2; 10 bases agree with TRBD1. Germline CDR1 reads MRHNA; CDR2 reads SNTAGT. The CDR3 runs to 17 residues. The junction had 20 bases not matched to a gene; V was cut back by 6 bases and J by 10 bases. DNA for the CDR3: TGTGCCAGCAGCCTGACAGGGGGCAACTCACACCGGGGACTCTACACCTTC. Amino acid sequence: CASSLTGGNSHRGLYTF.

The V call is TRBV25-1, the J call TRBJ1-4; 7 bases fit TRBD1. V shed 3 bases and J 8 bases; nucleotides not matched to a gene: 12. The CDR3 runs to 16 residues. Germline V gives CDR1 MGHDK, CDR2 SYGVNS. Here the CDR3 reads CASSDHDRVSGEKLFF. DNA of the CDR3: TGTGCCAGCAGTGATCACGACAGGGTCTCGGGGGAAAAACTGTTTTTT.

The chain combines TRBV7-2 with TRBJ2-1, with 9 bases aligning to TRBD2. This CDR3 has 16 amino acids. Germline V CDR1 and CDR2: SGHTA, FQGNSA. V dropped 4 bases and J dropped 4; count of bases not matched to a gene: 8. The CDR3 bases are TGTGCCAGCAGCTGGACCGGGACTAGCAGGTACAATGAGCAGTTCTTC. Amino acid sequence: CASSWTGTSRYNEQFF.

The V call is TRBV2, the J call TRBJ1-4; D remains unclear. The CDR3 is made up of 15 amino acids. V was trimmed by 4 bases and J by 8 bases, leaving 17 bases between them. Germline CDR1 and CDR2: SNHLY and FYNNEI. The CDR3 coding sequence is TGTGCCAGCAGTGTTGAGACTAGGGCGGCGGAAAAACTGTTTTTT. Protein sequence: CASSVETRAAEKLFF.

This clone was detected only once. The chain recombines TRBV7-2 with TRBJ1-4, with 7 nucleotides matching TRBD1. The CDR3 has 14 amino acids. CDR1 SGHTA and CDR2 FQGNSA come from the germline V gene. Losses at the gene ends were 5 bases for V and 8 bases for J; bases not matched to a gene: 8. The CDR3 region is CASSRNRGGEKLFF. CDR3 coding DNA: TGTGCCAGCAGCCGCAACAGGGGAGGAGAAAAACTGTTTTTT.

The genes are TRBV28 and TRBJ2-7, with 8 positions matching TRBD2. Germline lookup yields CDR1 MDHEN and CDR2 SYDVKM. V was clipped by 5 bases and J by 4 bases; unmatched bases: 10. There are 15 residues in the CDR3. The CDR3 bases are TGTGCCAGCAGTACTCCGGGACTAGGGGTGTACGAGCAGTACTTC. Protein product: CASSTPGLGVYEQYF.

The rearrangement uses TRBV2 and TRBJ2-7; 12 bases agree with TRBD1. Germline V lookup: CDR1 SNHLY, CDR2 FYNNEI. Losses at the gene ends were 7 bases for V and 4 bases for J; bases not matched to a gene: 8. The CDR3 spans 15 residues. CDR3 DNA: TGTGCCAGCATTCCGGGACAGGGGGCGATTTACGAGCAGTACTTC. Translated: CASIPGQGAIYEQYF.

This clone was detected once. CDR3 sequence: CASSPGQGIVEANVLTF. CDR3 bases: TGTGCCAGCAGCCCGGGACAGGGAATTGTTGAGGCCAACGTCCTGACTTTC. This chain connects TRBV28 to TRBJ2-6; 9 nucleotides align to TRBD1. Trimming cost V 6 bases and J 6 bases; bases outside gene matches: 12. The CDR3 loop spans 17 amino acids. The germline CDR1 and CDR2 sequences are MDHEN and SYDVKM.

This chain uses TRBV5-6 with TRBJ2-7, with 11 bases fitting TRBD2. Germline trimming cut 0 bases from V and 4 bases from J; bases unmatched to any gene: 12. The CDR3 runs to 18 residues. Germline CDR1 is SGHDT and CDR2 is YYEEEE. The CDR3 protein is CASSLGSGRAFPRYEQYF. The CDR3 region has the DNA TGTGCCAGCAGCTTGGGTAGCGGGAGGGCCTTCCCCCGATACGAGCAGTACTTC.

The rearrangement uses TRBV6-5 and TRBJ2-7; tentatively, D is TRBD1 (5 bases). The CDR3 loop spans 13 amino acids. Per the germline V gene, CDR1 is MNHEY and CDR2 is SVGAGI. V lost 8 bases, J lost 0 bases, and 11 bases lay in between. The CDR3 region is CASGEQDSYEQYF. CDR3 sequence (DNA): TGTGCCAGCGGAGAACAGGACTCCTACGAGCAGTACTTC.

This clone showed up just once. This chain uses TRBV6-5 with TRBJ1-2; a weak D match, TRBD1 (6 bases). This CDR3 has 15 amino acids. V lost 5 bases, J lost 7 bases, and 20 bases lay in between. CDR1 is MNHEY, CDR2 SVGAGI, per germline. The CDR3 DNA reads TGTGCCAGCAGTCCAACTAGGACGGGAGGGGGTGGCTACACCTTC. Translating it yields CASSPTRTGGGGYTF.

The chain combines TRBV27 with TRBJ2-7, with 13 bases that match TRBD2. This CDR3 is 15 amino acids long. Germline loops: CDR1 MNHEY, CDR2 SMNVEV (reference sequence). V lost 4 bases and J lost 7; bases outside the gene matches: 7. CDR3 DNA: TGTGCCAGCAGTTCCGGACTAGCGGGAGTTCATGAGCAGTACTTC. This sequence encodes CASSSGLAGVHEQYF.

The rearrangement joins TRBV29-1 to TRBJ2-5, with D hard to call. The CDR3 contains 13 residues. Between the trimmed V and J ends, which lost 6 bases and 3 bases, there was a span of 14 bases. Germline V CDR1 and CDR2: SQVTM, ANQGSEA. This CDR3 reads CSVHLPFEETQYF. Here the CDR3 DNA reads TGCAGCGTCCACCTACCTTTTGAAGAGACCCAGTACTTC.

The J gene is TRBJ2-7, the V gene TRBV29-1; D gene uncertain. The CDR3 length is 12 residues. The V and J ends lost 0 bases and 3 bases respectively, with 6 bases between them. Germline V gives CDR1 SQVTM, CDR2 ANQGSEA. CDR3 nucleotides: TGCAGCGTTGAAGATTCTGTCTACGAGCAGTACTTC. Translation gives CSVEDSVYEQYF.

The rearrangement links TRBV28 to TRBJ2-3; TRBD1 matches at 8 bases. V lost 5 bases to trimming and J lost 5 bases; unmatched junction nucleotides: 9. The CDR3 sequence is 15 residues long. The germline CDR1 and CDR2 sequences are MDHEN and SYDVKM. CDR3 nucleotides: TGTGCCAGCAGTGACACGGGACAGGACAGAGATACGCAGTATTTT. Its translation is CASSDTGQDRDTQYF.

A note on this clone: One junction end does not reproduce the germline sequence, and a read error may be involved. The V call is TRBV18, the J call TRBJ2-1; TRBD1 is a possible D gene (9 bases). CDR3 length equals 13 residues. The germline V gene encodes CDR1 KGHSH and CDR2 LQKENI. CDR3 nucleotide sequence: TGTGCCAGCTCCTCCTCGGGAGGGACAGGGACAATCTTC. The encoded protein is CASSSSGGTGTIF.

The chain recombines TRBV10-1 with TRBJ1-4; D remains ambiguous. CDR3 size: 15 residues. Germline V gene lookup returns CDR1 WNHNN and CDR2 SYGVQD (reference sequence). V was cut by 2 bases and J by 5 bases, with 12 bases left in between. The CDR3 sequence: CASSEVGGINEKLFF. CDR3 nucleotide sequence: TGCGCCAGCAGTGAGGTCGGAGGGATAAATGAAAAACTGTTTTTT.

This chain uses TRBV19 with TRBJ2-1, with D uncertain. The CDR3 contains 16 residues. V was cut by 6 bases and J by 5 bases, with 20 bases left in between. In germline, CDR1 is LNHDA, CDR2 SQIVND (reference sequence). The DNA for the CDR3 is TGTGCCAGTAGCACAACACCTAGTCTTTCCAACAATGAGCAGTTCTTC. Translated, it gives CASSTTPSLSNNEQFF.